This TCR beta chain emerged from a study of OX40 agonist ivuxolimab in advanced cancers. Findings and caveats of the study: Among the lowest peripheral clonal expansion occurred in 0.1-3.0 mg/kg partial responders. Among expanded peripheral T cells, antigen specificity went undetermined.

Concerning this clone itself: The antigen remains undetermined.

Autoimmune disease history or systemic immunosuppression disqualified patients. Sampling times: baseline, cycle 4 day 1, cycle 7 day 1. Only in-frame clones appear in the TCRdb table, and some are missing; sequencing was by immunoSEQ multiplex PCR. The sample includes more than 100,000 clones, about 93% of them seen just once. CDR1 and CDR2 from the germline V gene are MGHDK and SYGVNS. This CDR3 spans 15 amino acids. V was clipped by 6 bases and J by 9 bases; unmatched bases: 11. The rearrangement links TRBV25-1 to TRBJ1-6; TRBD1 matches 7 bases. The sequencing used CD4+ or CD8+ T cells sorted from blood, collected in a trial of the OX40 agonist ivuxolimab. This clonotype was obtained from an adult with an advanced solid tumor such as melanoma, head and neck, liver or kidney cancer. The CDR3 DNA is TGTGCCAGCAGGCCCCCGGGACAGATTGCTTCACCCCTCCACTTT. Protein product: CASRPPGQIASPLHF. The full variable domain, in which reference TRBV25-1 and TRBJ1-6 provide the parts outside the CDR3, is EADIYQTPRYLVIGTGKKITLECSQTMGHDKMYWYQQDPGMELHLIHYSYGVNSTEKGDLSSESTVSRIRTEHFPLTLESARPSHTSQYLCASRPPGQIASPLHFGNGTRLTVT.